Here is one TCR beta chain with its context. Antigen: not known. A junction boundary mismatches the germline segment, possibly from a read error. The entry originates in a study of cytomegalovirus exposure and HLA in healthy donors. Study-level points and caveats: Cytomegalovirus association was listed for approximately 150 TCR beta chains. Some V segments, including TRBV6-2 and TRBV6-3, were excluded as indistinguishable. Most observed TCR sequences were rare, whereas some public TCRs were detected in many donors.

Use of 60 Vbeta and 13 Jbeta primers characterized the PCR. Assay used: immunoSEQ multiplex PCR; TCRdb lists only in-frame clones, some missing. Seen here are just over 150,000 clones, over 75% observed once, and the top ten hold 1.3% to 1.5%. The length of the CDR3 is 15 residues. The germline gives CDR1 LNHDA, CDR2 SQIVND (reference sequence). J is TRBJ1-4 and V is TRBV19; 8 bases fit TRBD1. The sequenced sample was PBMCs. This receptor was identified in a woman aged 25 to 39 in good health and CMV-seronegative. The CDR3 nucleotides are TGTGCCAGTAGTGACAGGGGCTCTTCTAATCAAAAACTGTTTTTT. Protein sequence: CASSDRGSSNQKLFF.